This TCR beta chain was profiled in a study of cytomegalovirus exposure and HLA in healthy donors. Across the study: The approximately 610 first-cohort repertoires shared a platform with the 130 or so validation repertoires, as reported in a later analysis. Findings of the study overall: Cytomegalovirus association was listed for 150 to 200 TCR beta chains. Within the 120 or so validation repertoires, first-cohort TCR clusters tended to co-occur, according to a later analysis.

CDR1 and CDR2 (germline): SGDLS, YYNGEE. V was clipped by 2 bases and J by 7 bases; unmatched bases: 18. CDR3 length: 18 residues. Produced via immunoSEQ multiplex PCR; TCRdb's table is partial and in-frame only. The table shows about 220,000 clones, with approximately 90% occurring only once. A word on this clone: As yet, its antigen is unknown.

The receptor was derived from a man aged 18 to 35 in good health and CMV-seronegative. The sequencing sample was made of PBMCs. The V call is TRBV9, the J call TRBJ2-1, with 7 nucleotides matching TRBD1. CDR3 loop: CASSVHRGGLMEMNEQFF. The CDR3, as DNA: TGTGCCAGCAGCGTCCACAGAGGGGGCCTGATGGAAATGAATGAGCAGTTCTTC.